This TCR beta chain was profiled in a study of T cell responses to AZD1222 COVID-19 vaccine (dated by TCRdb to 2020 to 2023). About the full investigation: AZD1222 recipients with second doses at about 4 weeks or about 12 weeks were pooled, because spike-specific TCR depth and breadth did not differ between schedules. TCR sequencing covered approximately 230 trial participants: 207 given two doses of AZD1222 and some 25 given two doses of MenACWY control vaccine. Trial participants were enrolled into age subgroups of 18-55, 56-69 and 70-plus years, which contained around 140, 26 and 57 TCR-sequenced participants, respectively.

The CDR3 has 16 amino acids, counting the end cysteine and phenylalanine. CDR3 DNA is the only sequence kept; it has 48 bases, read in frame from the first base. As encoded in the germline V gene (reference sequence), CDR1 is SGHNT while CDR2 is YYREEE. Ends trimmed: V by 0 bases, J by 6 bases; bases unmatched to a gene: 6. General study outcomes and caveats: Nearly half of unique spike-specific TCRs reportedly recognized epitopes outside regions mutated in the B.1.351 and B.1.1.7 variants. The vaccine-associated CD4 TCRs covered the entire spike protein, and the dominant responses fell in regions 160-218 and 743-854. The 56-69-year group was small, and its depth increase did not reach significance, likely because of low power. Only 5 to 7 AZD1222 recipients were SARS-CoV-2 seropositive at baseline, limiting conclusions about previously exposed vaccinees. Most participants were white British and females outnumbered males, and the authors suggested that clonal diversity may have been underestimated. Spike-specific TCR breadth and depth rose significantly after two AZD1222 doses compared with day 0 and with MenACWY recipients. Because no samples from the day 14 peak response were available, repertoires could be characterized only after the peak T cell response.

The sample's time point label, decoded: baseline before first vaccination. Vaccinee samples came from UK trials COV001 and COV002, including a single-blind randomized controlled phase 2/3 trial of AZD1222 (ChAdOx1 nCoV-19) in healthy adults. For TCRbeta chain sequencing, PBMC samples from trial participants were taken at day 0 and at day 28 after the second dose. The CDR3 regions of human TCRbeta chains were analyzed by immunosequencing. Under the source paper's analysis protocol: TCRs in the repertoires were matched against a reference library of SARS-CoV-2-specific TCRs that had been generated with the MIRA antigen-specificity platform. Breadth was defined as the fraction of unique TCRs that were SARS-CoV-2-associated, and depth was defined as the fraction of total T cells that were SARS-CoV-2-associated. Each spike-specific TCR was assigned to its reactive spike region and to a CD4 or CD8 class using the MIRA data. Log10-transformed breadth and depth values were compared by one-way ANOVA with Sidak's multiple comparisons tests. TCRdb stores this immuneACCESS table with in-frame sequences only. Part of the clones is absent; in the studies checked, under half of the shortfall reflects unresolved V genes, and no reason is known for the rest. V and J calls and clone size come straight from that table; D and trimming were deduced from the DNA. Counted in this sample were over 95,000 clones; about 89% of them appeared once. The top ten hold 6% to 8% of the sample.

Remarks on this clone: Its specific antigen is unknown. Per-nucleotide qualities are absent, and no much larger clonotype sits a single base away.

This chain joins TRBV5-4 to TRBJ2-1, with TRBD1 matching 10 junction bases. This clonotype originated in an adult in good health. The material was peripheral blood, obtained on day 0 of AZD1222 vaccination. The CDR3 is CASSLGKRTGGNEQFF. The DNA sequence is as follows: TGTGCCAGCAGCTTGGGGAAAAGGACAGGGGGCAATGAGCAGTTCTTC.